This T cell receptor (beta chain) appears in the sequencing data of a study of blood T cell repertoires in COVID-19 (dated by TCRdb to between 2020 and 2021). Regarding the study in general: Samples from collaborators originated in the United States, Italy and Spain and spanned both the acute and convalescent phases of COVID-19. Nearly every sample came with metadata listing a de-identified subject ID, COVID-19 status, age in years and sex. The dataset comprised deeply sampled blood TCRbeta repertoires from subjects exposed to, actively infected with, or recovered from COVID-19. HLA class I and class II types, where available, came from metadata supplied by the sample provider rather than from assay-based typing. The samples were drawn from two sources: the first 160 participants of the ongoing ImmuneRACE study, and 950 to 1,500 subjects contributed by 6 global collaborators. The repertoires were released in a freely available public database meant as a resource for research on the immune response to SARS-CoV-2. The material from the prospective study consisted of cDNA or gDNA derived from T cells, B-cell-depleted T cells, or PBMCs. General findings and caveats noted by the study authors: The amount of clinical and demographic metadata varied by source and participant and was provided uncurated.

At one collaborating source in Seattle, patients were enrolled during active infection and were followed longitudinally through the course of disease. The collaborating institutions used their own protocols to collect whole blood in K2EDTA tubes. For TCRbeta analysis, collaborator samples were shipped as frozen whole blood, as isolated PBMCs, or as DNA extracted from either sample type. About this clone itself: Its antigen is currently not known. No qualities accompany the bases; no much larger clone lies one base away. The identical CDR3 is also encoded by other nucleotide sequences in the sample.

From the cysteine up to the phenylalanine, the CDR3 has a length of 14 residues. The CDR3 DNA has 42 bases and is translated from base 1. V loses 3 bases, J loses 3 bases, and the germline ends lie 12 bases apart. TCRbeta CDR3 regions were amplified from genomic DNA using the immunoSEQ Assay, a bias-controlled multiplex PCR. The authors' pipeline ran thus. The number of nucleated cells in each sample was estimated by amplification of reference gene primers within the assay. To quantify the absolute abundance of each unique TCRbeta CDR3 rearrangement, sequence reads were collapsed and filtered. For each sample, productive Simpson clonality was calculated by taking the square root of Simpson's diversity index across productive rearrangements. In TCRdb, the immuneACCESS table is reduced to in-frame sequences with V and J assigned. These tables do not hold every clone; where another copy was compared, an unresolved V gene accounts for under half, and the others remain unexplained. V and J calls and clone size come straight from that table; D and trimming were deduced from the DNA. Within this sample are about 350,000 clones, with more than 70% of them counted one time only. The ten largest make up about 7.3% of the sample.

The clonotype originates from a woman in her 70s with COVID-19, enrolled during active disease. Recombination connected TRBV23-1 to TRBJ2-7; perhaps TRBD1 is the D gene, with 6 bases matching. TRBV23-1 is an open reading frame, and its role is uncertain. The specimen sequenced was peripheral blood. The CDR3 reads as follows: CASSQWQGHYEQYF. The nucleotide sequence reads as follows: TGCGCCAGCAGTCAGTGGCAGGGGCACTACGAGCAGTACTTC.